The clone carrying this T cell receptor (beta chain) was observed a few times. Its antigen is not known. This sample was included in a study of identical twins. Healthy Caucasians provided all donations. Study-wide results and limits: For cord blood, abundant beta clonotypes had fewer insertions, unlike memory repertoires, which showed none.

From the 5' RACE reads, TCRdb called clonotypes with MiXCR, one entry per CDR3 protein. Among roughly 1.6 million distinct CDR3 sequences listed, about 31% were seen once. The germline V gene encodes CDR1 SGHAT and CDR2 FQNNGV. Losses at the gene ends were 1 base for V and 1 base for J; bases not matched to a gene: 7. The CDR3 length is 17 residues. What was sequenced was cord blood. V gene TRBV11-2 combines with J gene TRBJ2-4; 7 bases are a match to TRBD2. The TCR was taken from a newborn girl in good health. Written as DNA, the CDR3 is TGTGCCAGCAGCTTAGGATGGGAGGGGACGGCCAAAAACATTCAGTACTTC. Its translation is CASSLGWEGTAKNIQYF.